This T cell receptor beta chain is drawn from a study of cytomegalovirus exposure and HLA in healthy donors. Trimming took 4 bases from V and 2 from J, leaving 12 bases between them. The CDR3 spans 14 residues. The germline V gene has CDR1 MNHNY and CDR2 SVGAGI (reference sequence). Findings and limits, study-wide: There were several of the most significant clusters that appeared linked to common viral pathogens in a later analysis. An assumption of roughly uniform sequencing depth across donors underlay the presence/absence analyses. TCR beta sequences numbering around 15,000 were associated with HLA alleles at 0.05 false discovery rate in a later analysis.

In the case of this clone: The antigen is undetermined.

The PCR ran on 60 Vbeta and 13 Jbeta primers. Clones were sequenced by immunoSEQ multiplex PCR, and TCRdb holds only the in-frame ones, with some missing. The repertoire holds 130,000 or so clones, with roughly 87% as singletons. Material for sequencing was PBMCs. The V and J genes are TRBV6-6 and TRBJ2-7; D possibly corresponds to TRBD1 (6 bases). The TCR originated in a woman aged 18-30 years in good health and CMV-seronegative. The CDR3 region is CASSSVGQAYEQYF. CDR3 nucleotides: TGTGCCAGCAGTTCAGTGGGACAAGCCTACGAGCAGTACTTC.